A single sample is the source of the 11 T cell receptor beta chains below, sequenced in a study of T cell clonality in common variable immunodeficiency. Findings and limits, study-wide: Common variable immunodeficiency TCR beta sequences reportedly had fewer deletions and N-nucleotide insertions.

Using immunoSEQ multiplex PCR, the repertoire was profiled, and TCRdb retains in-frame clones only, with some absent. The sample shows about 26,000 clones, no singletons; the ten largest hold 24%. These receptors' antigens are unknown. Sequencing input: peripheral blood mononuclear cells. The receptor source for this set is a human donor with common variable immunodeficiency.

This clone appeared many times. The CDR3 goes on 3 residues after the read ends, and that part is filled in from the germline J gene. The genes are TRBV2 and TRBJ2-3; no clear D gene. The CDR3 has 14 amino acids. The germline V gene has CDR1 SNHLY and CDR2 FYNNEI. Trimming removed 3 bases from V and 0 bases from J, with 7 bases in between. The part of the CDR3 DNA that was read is TGTGCCAGCAGTGACTCCGCGAGCACAGATACG. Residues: CASSDSASTDT. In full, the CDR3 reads CASSDSASTDTQYF. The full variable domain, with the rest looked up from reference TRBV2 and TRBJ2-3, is EPEVTQTPSHQVTQMGQEVILRCVPISNHLYFYWYRQILGQKVEFLVSFYNNEISEKSEIFDDQFSVERPDGSNFTLKIRSTKLEDSAMYFCASSDSASTDTQYFGPGTRLTVL.

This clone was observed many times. The CDR3 DNA, read in part, is TGTGCCAGCAACGGACTAGCGGGGTCTAATGAG. The encoded protein is CASNGLAGSNE. The full CDR3 sequence reads CASNGLAGSNEQFF. The V gene is TRBV6-2 or TRBV6-3, the J gene TRBJ2-1; TRBD2 agrees at 12 bases. The CDR3 goes on 3 residues after the read ends, and that part is filled in from the germline J gene. This CDR3 is 14 amino acids long. The ends lost 7 bases at V and 7 bases at J; junction bases unmatched: 5. Germline loops: CDR1 MNHEY, CDR2 SVGEGT.

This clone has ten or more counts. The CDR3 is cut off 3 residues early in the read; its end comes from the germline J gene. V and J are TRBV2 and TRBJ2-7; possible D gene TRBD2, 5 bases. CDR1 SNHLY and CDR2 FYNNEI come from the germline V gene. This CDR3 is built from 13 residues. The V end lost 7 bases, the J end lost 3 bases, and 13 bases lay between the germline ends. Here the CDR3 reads CASTVRADYEQYF. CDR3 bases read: TGTGCCAGCACCGTGCGGGCCGACTACGAG.

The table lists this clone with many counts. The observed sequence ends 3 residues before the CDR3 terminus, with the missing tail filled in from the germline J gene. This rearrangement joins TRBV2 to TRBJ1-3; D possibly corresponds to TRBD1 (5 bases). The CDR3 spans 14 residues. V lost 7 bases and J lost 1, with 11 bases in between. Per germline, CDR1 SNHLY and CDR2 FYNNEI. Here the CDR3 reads CASNTQGSGNTIYF. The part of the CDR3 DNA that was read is TGTGCCAGCAATACCCAGGGTTCTGGAAACACC.

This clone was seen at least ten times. The CDR3 here is CASSSLAGVTPYEQYF. Incomplete CDR3 DNA: TGTGCCAGCAGTTCCCTAGCGGGCGTAACTCCCTACGAG. The chain is built from TRBV6-2 or TRBV6-3 and TRBJ2-7; TRBD2 matches at 8 bases. Read data end 3 residues before the CDR3 end; the end is taken from the germline J gene. Trimming cost V 4 bases and J 2 bases; bases outside gene matches: 10. Looked up from germline, CDR1 is MNHEY and CDR2 is SVGEGT. CDR3 length: 16 amino acids.

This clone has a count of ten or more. CDR3 bases read: TGTGCCTGGAGTGTTGTGGGGAGGGGAGACACC. Protein product: CAWSVVGRGDT. The whole CDR3 reads CAWSVVGRGDTIYF. The rearrangement uses TRBV30 and TRBJ1-3; D possibly corresponds to TRBD1 (5 bases). Coverage ceases 3 residues before the CDR3 finishes, and the germline J gene fills in the end. The CDR3 totals 14 residues. Germline loops: CDR1 GTSNPN, CDR2 SVGIG (reference sequence). Trimming cost V 0 bases and J 8 bases, with 14 bases left between them.

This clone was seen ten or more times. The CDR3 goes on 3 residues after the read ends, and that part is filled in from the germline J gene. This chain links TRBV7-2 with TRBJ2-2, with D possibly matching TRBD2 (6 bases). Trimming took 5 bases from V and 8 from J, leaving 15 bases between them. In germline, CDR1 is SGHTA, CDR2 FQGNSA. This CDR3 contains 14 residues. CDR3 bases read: TGTGCCAGCAGCCTAGGGACTTCTCCAGGGGAG. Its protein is CASSLGTSPGE. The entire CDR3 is CASSLGTSPGELFF.

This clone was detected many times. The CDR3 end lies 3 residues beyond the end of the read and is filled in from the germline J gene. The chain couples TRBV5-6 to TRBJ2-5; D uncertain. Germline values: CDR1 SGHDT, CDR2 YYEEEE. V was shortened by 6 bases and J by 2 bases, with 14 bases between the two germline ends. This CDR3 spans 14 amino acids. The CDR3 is CASTNSYSQETQYF. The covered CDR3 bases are TGTGCCAGCACCAATTCTTACTCACAAGAGACC.

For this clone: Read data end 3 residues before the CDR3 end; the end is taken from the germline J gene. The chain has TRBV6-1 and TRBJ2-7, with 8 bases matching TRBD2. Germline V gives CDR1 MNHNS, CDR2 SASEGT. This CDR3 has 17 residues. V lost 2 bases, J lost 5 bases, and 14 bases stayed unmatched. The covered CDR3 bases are TGTGCCAGCAGTGAACTCCTCATCGGGACTAGGAGGAACGAG. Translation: CASSELLIGTRRNE. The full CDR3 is CASSELLIGTRRNEQYF.

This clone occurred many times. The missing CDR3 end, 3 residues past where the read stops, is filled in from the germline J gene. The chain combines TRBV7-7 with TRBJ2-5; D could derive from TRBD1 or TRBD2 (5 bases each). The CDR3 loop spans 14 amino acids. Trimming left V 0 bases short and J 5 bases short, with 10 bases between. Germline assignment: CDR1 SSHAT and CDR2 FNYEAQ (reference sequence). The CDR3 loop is CASSLAGEGETQYF. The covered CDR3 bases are TGTGCCAGCAGCTTAGCGGGAGAGGGGGAGACC.

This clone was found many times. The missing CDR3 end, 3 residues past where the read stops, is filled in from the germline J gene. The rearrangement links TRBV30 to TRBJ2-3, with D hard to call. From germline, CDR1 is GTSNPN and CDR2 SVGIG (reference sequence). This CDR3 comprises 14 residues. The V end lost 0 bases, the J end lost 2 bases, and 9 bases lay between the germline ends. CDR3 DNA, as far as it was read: TGTGCCTGGAGTGTAGGCGGCCCCACAGATACG. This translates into CAWSVGGPTDT. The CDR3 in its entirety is CAWSVGGPTDTQYF.